This T cell receptor beta chain came from a study of T cell responses to AZD1222 COVID-19 vaccine. A remark on this clone: Its cognate antigen is unknown.

Study findings and constraints: Compared with day 0, the breadth and depth of the Spike-specific TCR repertoire rose significantly after two doses of AZD1222. Mostly white British, mostly female donors; authors suggested clonal diversity may be underestimated. Reports indicate that nearly half of spike-specific TCRs are directed at unmutated variant regions.

Measured with immunoSEQ multiplex PCR; TCRdb has only the in-frame clones, and not every one. The sample shows 150,000 or so clones, nearly 95% of them seen only once. The CDR3 consists of 16 residues. The germline V gene has CDR1 SGDLS and CDR2 YYNGEE. The junction had 10 bases not matched to a gene; V was cut back by 3 bases and J by 3 bases. This receptor was obtained from an adult who received the AZD1222 COVID-19 vaccine. The input for sequencing was peripheral blood, taken 28 days after the second AZD1222 dose. The chain carries TRBV9 and TRBJ1-2; 8 bases line up with TRBD1. CDR3 nucleotides: TGTGCCAGCAGCGCCGCCGGCTCAGGGGGCTACTATGGCTACACCTTC. It codes for CASSAAGSGGYYGYTF.